The 29 T cell receptor beta chains listed next were all sequenced from one sample in a study of T cell repertoires in aging, cancer and after chemotherapy. TCR beta rearrangements were amplified from peripheral blood genomic DNA. A mixed TRB-A/B primer pool amplified rearranged TRB by multiplex touch-down PCR. TCRdb redid the calling of the multiplex PCR reads with MiXCR, one entry per CDR3 protein. This sample has roughly 8,600 distinct CDR3 sequences, with 20% to 30% found just once. Sequenced sample: blood. Every receptor here comes from a human donor with a blood cancer.

This clonotype is medium-sized in the sample. The V gene is TRBV18, the J gene TRBJ1-3; 10 bases map to TRBD1. This CDR3 region has 16 residues. The J segment lost 4 bases and the V segment lost 4 bases, leaving 7 bases of the junction unmatched. The germline V gene encodes CDR1 KGHSH and CDR2 LQKENI. The CDR3 here is CASSQRQGADGNTIYF. DNA for the CDR3: TGTGCCAGCTCACAGAGACAGGGGGCAGACGGAAACACCATATATTTT.

The genes are TRBV15 and TRBJ1-5; perhaps TRBD1 as D (5 bases). The V gene lost 0 bases and the J gene lost 7 bases, with 7 bases spanning the gap. The germline V gene has CDR1 LNHNV and CDR2 YYDKDF (reference sequence). This CDR3 contains 13 residues. Here the CDR3 DNA reads TGTGCCACCAGCAGAGAGGGGCGGCAGCCCCAGCATTTT. Translation: CATSREGRQPQHF.

The chain links TRBV5-6 to TRBJ1-3; D gene ambiguous. The CDR3 is 13 residues long. V shed 1 base and J shed 1 base, with 3 bases lying between them. The V gene's germline CDR1 is SGHDT and CDR2 YYEEEE. This chain's CDR3 is CASSLLSGNTIYF. For the CDR3, the DNA is TGTGCCAGCAGCTTGTTATCTGGAAACACCATATATTTT.

This clonotype was picked up a small number of times. The J gene is TRBJ1-1, the V gene TRBV6-5, with D unclear. CDR1 MNHEY and CDR2 SVGAGI come from the germline V gene. The CDR3 length is 15 residues. Trimming shortened V by 0 bases and J by 0 bases, and 8 bases separated the two germline ends. The CDR3 nucleotides are TGTGCCAGCAGTTACTCTCCGGGTTTGAACACTGAAGCTTTCTTT. It is translated as CASSYSPGLNTEAFF.

Worth noting for this clonotype: A much larger clone differs by one base, so this may be a read error. V usage is TRBV6-2 or TRBV6-3 and J usage is TRBJ2-1, with a tentative D call TRBD1 (6 bases). Germline V gene sequence: CDR1 MNHEY, CDR2 SVGEGT. Trimming cost V 5 bases and J 14 bases, with 16 bases left between them. This CDR3 has 12 residues. The CDR3 bases are TGTGCCAGCAGTGTGGTACAGGGTAGAGAGTTCTTC. Encoded protein: CASSVVQGREFF.

This clonotype was recorded a few times. The chain employs TRBV6-5 and TRBJ1-1; no definite D call. V was clipped by 6 bases and J by 3 bases, with 11 bases between them. The CDR3 covers 13 residues. Germline V gives CDR1 MNHEY, CDR2 SVGAGI. Written as DNA, the CDR3 is TGTGCCAGCAGCTCCCGATTTTACACTGAAGCTTTCTTT. Its translation is CASSSRFYTEAFF.

This clonotype was found many times. The V gene is TRBV6-1, the J gene TRBJ1-2, with D perhaps TRBD1 (5 bases). V was trimmed by 8 bases and J by 3 bases, leaving 7 bases between them. CDR1 is MNHNS, CDR2 SASEGT, per germline. CDR3 length equals 11 residues. CDR3: CASGTDYGYTF. For the CDR3, the DNA is TGTGCCAGCGGGACGGACTATGGCTACACCTTC.

The chain combines TRBV18 with TRBJ2-2, with 9 bases fitting TRBD1. Trimming removed 3 bases from V and 1 base from J; junction bases left unmatched: 3. The germline CDR1 and CDR2 sequences are KGHSH and LQKENI. The length of the CDR3 is 16 residues. The CDR3 region has the DNA TGTGCCAGCTCACCTGGGACAGGGCGGAACACCGGGGAGCTGTTTTTT. This encodes CASSPGTGRNTGELFF.

V is TRBV4-3 and J is TRBJ2-6; maybe TRBD1 (6 bases). This CDR3 has 16 amino acids. Between the trimmed V and J ends, which lost 0 bases and 2 bases, there was a span of 8 bases. Germline CDR1 reads LGHNA; CDR2 reads YSLEER. In DNA form, the CDR3 reads TGCGCCAGCAGCCAAGAAGAGGGGGCTGGGGCCAACGTCCTGACTTTC. Amino acid sequence: CASSQEEGAGANVLTF.

In its sample, this clonotype ranks as medium-sized. The chain couples TRBV19 to TRBJ1-1, with unresolved D. Germline-derived CDR1 and CDR2 are LNHDA and SQIVND (reference sequence). Trimming pared 2 bases from V and 4 bases from J, leaving 14 bases between. This CDR3 contains 15 residues. CDR3 loop: CASSISAGLGTEAFF. CDR3 coding DNA: TGTGCCAGTAGTATAAGTGCAGGACTGGGCACTGAAGCTTTCTTT. Full variable domain (remainder filled in from reference TRBV19 and TRBJ1-1): DGGITQSPKYLFRKEGQNVTLSCEQNLNHDAMYWYRQDPGQGLRLIYYSQIVNDFQKGDIAEGYSVSREKKESFPLTVTSAQKNPTAFYLCASSISAGLGTEAFFGQGTRLTVV.

This clonotype is labeled medium-sized. The chain employs TRBV12-3 or TRBV12-4 and TRBJ1-4; 7 nucleotides agree with TRBD1. This CDR3 has 17 amino acids. V dropped 3 bases and J dropped 1; count of bases not matched to a gene: 8. Here the CDR3 reads CASSLARGRQTNEKLFF. For the CDR3, the DNA is TGTGCCAGCAGTTTGGCAAGGGGGCGGCAAACTAATGAAAAACTGTTTTTT.

The rearrangement joins TRBV11-1 to TRBJ1-1; D not certain. The CDR3 loop spans 14 amino acids. CDR1 is SGHAT and CDR2 is FQDESV in the germline V gene (reference sequence). The ends were cut back, 9 bases at V and 3 bases at J, with 17 bases in the middle. The CDR3 here is CASRHWSEDTEAFF. The CDR3 DNA reads as TGTGCCAGTCGACACTGGTCCGAGGACACTGAAGCTTTCTTT.

By its share, this clonotype is medium-sized (0.01 to 0.1%). The genes are TRBV18 and TRBJ1-2, with 7 positions matching TRBD1. The trim removed 3 bases at V and 5 bases at J, leaving 3 bases unmatched. The germline V gene encodes CDR1 KGHSH and CDR2 LQKENI. The CDR3 is 13 residues long. The CDR3 coding sequence is TGTGCCAGCTCACCGACGACAGGGTATGGCTACACCTTC. Translation gives CASSPTTGYGYTF. Supplemented by reference TRBV18 and TRBJ1-2, the full variable domain reads NAGVMQNPRHLVRRRGQEARLRCSPMKGHSHVYWYRQLPEEGLKFMVYLQKENIIDESGMPKERFSAEFPKEGPSILRIQQVVRGDSAAYFCASSPTTGYGYTFGSGTRLTVV.

This clonotype qualifies as medium-sized. The rearrangement links TRBV6-5 to TRBJ2-2; D is ambiguous. Germline assignment: CDR1 MNHEY and CDR2 SVGAGI. The CDR3 covers 14 residues. V was clipped by 2 bases and J by 3 bases, with 7 bases between them. As DNA, the CDR3 is TGTGCCAGCAGTTACCTGAGTGACACCGGGGAGCTGTTTTTT. Translation gives CASSYLSDTGELFF.

The CDR3 DNA follows: TGCGCCAGCAGCCCCTCGGGGACAGGGGGCTCCTACGAGCAGTACTTC. Its translation is CASSPSGTGGSYEQYF. This chain connects TRBV5-1 to TRBJ2-7; 11 bases map to TRBD1. The V and J ends lost 4 bases and 0 bases, in that order; junction bases with no gene match: 6. There are 16 residues in the CDR3. CDR1 is SGHRS, CDR2 YFSETQ, per germline.

This clonotype occurred a few times. The chain couples TRBV12-3 or TRBV12-4 to TRBJ1-6, with D uncertain. There are 18 residues in the CDR3. V was pared by 3 bases and J by 8 bases, with 23 bases between. In DNA, the CDR3 is TGTGCCAGCAGTTTGTCCGTTCCCTTCGTAGCTTGGGATTCACCCCTCCACTTT. It specifies CASSLSVPFVAWDSPLHF.

The chain recombines TRBV7-2 with TRBJ1-5, with no clear D. The V gene's germline CDR1 is SGHTA and CDR2 FQGNSA. The ends were cut back, 5 bases at V and 7 bases at J, with 12 bases in the middle. The CDR3 consists of 13 residues. For the CDR3, the DNA is TGTGCCAGCAGCCTAGTGAAGGGACAGCCCCAGCATTTT. It codes for CASSLVKGQPQHF. The entire variable domain, with the rest obtained from reference TRBV7-2 and TRBJ1-5, is as follows: GAGVSQSPSNKVTEKGKDVELRCDPISGHTALYWYRQSLGQGLEFLIYFQGNSAPDKSGLPSDRFSAERTGGSVSTLTIQRTQQEDSAVYLCASSLVKGQPQHFGDGTRLSIL.

By sample fraction, this clonotype is medium-sized. The chain recombines TRBV11-1 with TRBJ2-1, with 9 bases aligning to TRBD2. CDR3 size: 15 residues. Looked up from germline, CDR1 is SGHAT and CDR2 is FQDESV (reference sequence). J lost 8 bases, V lost 1 base, and 6 bases had no gene match. CDR3 sequence: CASSLGGTSTYEQFF. The CDR3, as DNA: TGTGCCAGCAGCTTAGGGGGGACTAGCACATATGAGCAGTTCTTC.

This clonotype is medium-sized by share. The chain links TRBV15 to TRBJ1-5, with D perhaps TRBD1 (6 bases). The length of the CDR3 is 15 residues. The germline CDR1 and CDR2 sequences are LNHNV and YYDKDF (reference sequence). The germline V and J ends were trimmed by 3 bases and 6 bases, with 15 bases remaining between them. The CDR3 DNA is TGTGCCACCAGCAGCATGACAGGCACAGGTCAGCCCCAGCATTTT. Translating gives CATSSMTGTGQPQHF.

The genes are TRBV27 and TRBJ2-2; 10 nucleotides agree with TRBD2. V lost 0 bases, J lost 0 bases, and 4 bases stayed unmatched. The CDR3 is 18 amino acids. Germline CDR1 is MNHEY and CDR2 is SMNVEV (reference sequence). CDR3 sequence: CASSLSLAGNPNTGELFF. CDR3 in DNA: TGTGCCAGCAGTTTATCACTAGCGGGGAATCCGAACACCGGGGAGCTGTTTTTT.

In its sample, this clonotype is medium-sized. J is TRBJ2-5 and V is TRBV27; 11 nucleotides line up with TRBD1. Looked up from germline, CDR1 is MNHEY and CDR2 is SMNVEV (reference sequence). The ends lost 4 bases at V and 6 bases at J; junction bases unmatched: 4. This CDR3 has 14 residues. CDR3 protein: CASSWGQGVKTQYF. CDR3 coding DNA: TGTGCCAGCAGTTGGGGACAGGGGGTGAAGACCCAGTACTTC.

The CDR3 DNA is TGTGCCGGGGGGGCGCCCAGCGGCGAGCAGTACTTC. Its translation: CAGGAPSGEQYF. The chain uses TRBV7-9 and TRBJ2-7, with D possibly matching TRBD2 (7 bases). The germline gives CDR1 SEHNR, CDR2 FQNEAQ (reference sequence). The CDR3 is 12 amino acids. The V end was cut by 11 bases, the J end by 6 bases, with 17 bases between.

This clonotype is classed as medium-sized (0.01 to 0.1%). The genes are TRBV12-3 or TRBV12-4 and TRBJ1-2; D remains ambiguous. The CDR3 runs 13 residues. V dropped 4 bases and J dropped 4 bases, with 10 bases sitting between them. The CDR3 region has the DNA TGTGCCAGCAGTTCGCCGGGCCTCTATGGCTACACCTTC. It yields the protein CASSSPGLYGYTF.

This clonotype was seen only a few times. This chain connects TRBV7-2 to TRBJ1-1; TRBD1 might be the D (6 bases). CDR3 length equals 13 residues. Germline loops: CDR1 SGHTA, CDR2 FQGNSA. V lost 5 bases and J 0 bases, leaving 7 bases between the germline ends. CDR3 in amino acids: CASSGQLNTEAFF. In DNA, the CDR3 is TGTGCCAGCAGCGGACAGTTGAACACTGAAGCTTTCTTT.

The V and J genes are TRBV4-3 and TRBJ2-7; TRBD2 agrees at 12 bases. This CDR3 has 15 amino acids. J lost 7 bases, V lost 0 bases, and 4 bases had no gene match. Germline V gives CDR1 LGHNA, CDR2 YSLEER. CDR3 loop: CASSQDGTSGFEQYF. For the CDR3, the DNA is TGCGCCAGCAGCCAAGACGGGACTAGCGGGTTTGAGCAGTACTTC.

By frequency in the sample, this clonotype is medium-sized. The chain links TRBV19 to TRBJ1-1; D call uncertain. The CDR3 extends over 13 amino acids. Germline V gene lookup returns CDR1 LNHDA and CDR2 SQIVND (reference sequence). V gave up 3 bases and J gave up 7 bases, with 12 bases separating them. Written as DNA, the CDR3 is TGTGCCAGTAGTATTGAGGCTCGTAGTGAAGCTTTCTTT. Translated: CASSIEARSEAFF.

As concerns this clonotype: A read error may explain this, as a much larger clone is one base away. The chain couples TRBV6-6 to TRBJ1-4; D perhaps matches TRBD1 (6 bases). Trimming took 2 bases from V and 10 from J, leaving 14 bases between them. Germline V gene lookup returns CDR1 MNHNY and CDR2 SVGAGI (reference sequence). The CDR3 runs 14 residues. This chain's CDR3 is CASSYGKGEGKLFF. The CDR3 DNA follows: TGTGCCAGCAGTTACGGTAAGGGGGAGGGAAAACTGTTTTTT.

In this sample, this clonotype is medium-sized (0.01 to 0.1%). The chain is built from TRBV5-6 and TRBJ1-4; the D gene is possibly TRBD1 (5 bases). The CDR3 runs to 15 residues. V was trimmed by 1 base and J by 5 bases, leaving 12 bases between them. From germline, CDR1 is SGHDT and CDR2 YYEEEE. CDR3 nucleotides: TGTGCCAGCAGCTTGTCGTGGGGGATCAATGAAAAACTGTTTTTT. This encodes CASSLSWGINEKLFF.

Within the sample, this clonotype is medium-sized. This chain links TRBV19 with TRBJ2-6; 9 bases are a match to TRBD1. The trim removed 1 base at V and 1 base at J, leaving 5 bases unmatched. Looked up from germline, CDR1 is LNHDA and CDR2 is SQIVND (reference sequence). The CDR3 is made up of 18 amino acids. The CDR3, as DNA: TGTGCCAGTAGTATAGTTTGGGGACAGGGTTCTGGGGCCAACGTCCTGACTTTC. Residues: CASSIVWGQGSGANVLTF. The full variable domain, with the rest looked up from reference TRBV19 and TRBJ2-6, is DGGITQSPKYLFRKEGQNVTLSCEQNLNHDAMYWYRQDPGQGLRLIYYSQIVNDFQKGDIAEGYSVSREKKESFPLTVTSAQKNPTAFYLCASSIVWGQGSGANVLTFGAGSRLTVL.